This TCR beta chain was captured by sequencing in a study of T cell responses to AZD1222 COVID-19 vaccine. V lost 1 base and J lost 1, with 23 bases in between. Per the germline V gene, CDR1 is SNHLY and CDR2 is FYNNEI. This CDR3 has 20 amino acids. Regarding the study as a whole: Donors in the cohort were predominantly white British and more often female, and clonal diversity was possibly underestimated.

Produced via immunoSEQ multiplex PCR; TCRdb's table is partial and in-frame only. The sample holds some 180,000 clones, approximately 90% seen once. With respect to this clone: Its matching antigen is unknown.

The chain has TRBV2 and TRBJ1-3; maybe TRBD1 (6 bases). The source material was peripheral blood, sampled on day 0 of AZD1222 vaccination. The clonotype was recovered from an adult in good health. CDR3 bases: TGTGCCAGCAGTGAAGAAGAAGGGTGGACAGTAAGGACTTCTGGAAACACCATATATTTT. Translated: CASSEEEGWTVRTSGNTIYF.